This TCR beta chain was recovered during a study of T cells expressing NK-cell markers. Across the study: Sorted CD3+CD56+NKG2C+, CD3+CD56+NKG2C- and CD3+CD56-NKG2C+ T-cell subsets were beta-chain profiled. The authors sequenced eight donors, of whom seven were HCMV-seropositive and one was seronegative.

This CDR3 comprises 14 residues. As for this clonotype: Its antigen is unknown.

The study's findings and limits: Evidence did not settle whether expanded NKG2C+ T cell clones targeted HCMV.

In generating TCR beta cDNA, 5'RACE template switching with UMIs was used. Following a re-call of the 5' RACE reads, TCRdb has one entry per CDR3 protein and lacks DNA. The sample has roughly 150,000 distinct CDR3 sequences. The sequence was collected from a man aged 18 to 69 in good health. The gene calls are TRBV12-3 or TRBV12-4 and TRBJ2-1; TCRdb's D gene call, TRBD2, goes unchecked for lack of DNA. Sequencing was carried out using blood T cells: a sorted CD56 or NKG2C T cell subset, CD4+ or CD8+ T cells, or bulk PBMC T cells (not recorded which). Here the CDR3 reads CASSLVRGLYEQFF.